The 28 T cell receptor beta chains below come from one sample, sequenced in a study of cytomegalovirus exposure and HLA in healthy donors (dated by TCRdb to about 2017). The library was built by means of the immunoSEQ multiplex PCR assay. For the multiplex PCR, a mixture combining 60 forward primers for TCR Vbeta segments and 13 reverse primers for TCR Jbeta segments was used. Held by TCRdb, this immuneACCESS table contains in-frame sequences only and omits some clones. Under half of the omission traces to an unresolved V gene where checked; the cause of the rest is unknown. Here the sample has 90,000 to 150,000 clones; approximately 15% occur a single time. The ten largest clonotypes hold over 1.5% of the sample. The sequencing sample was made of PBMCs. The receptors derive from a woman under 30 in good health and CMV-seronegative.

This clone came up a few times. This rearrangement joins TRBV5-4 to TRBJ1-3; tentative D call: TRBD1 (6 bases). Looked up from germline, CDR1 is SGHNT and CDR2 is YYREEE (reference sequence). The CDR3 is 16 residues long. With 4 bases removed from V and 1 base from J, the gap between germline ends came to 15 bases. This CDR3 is CASSPGPDRSGNTIYF. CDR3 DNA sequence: TGTGCCAGCAGCCCCGGCCCGGACAGATCTGGAAACACCATATATTTT.

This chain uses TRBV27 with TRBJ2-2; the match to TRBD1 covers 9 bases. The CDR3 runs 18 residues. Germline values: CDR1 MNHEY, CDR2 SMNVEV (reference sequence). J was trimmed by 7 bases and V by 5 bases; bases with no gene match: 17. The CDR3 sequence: CASSGNRGRSPGVGELFF. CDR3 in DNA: TGTGCCAGCAGTGGGAACAGGGGGCGATCCCCAGGAGTCGGGGAGCTGTTTTTT.

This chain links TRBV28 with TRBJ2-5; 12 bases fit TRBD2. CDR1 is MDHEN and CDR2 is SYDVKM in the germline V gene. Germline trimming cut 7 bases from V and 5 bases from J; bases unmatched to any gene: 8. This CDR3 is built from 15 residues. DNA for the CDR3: TGTGCCAGCACCCTAGCGGGAGGGGGTATGGAGACCCAGTACTTC. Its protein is CASTLAGGGMETQYF.

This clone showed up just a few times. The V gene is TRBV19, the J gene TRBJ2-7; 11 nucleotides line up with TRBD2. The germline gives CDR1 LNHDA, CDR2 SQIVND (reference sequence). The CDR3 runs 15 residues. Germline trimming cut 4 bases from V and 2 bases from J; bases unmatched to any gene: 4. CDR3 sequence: CASSTSSGRPYEQYF. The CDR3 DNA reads TGTGCCAGTAGTACATCTAGCGGGAGGCCCTACGAGCAGTACTTC.

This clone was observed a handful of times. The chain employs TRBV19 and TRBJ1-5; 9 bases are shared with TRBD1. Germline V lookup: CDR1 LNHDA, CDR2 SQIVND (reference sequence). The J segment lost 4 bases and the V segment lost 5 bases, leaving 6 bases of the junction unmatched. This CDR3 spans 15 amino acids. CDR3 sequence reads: CASSRDRGDNQPQHF. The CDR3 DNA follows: TGTGCCAGTAGTCGCGACAGGGGGGATAATCAGCCCCAGCATTTT.

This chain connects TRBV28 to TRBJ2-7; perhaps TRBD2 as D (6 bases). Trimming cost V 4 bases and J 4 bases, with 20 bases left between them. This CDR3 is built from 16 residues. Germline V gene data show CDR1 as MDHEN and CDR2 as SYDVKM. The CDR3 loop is CASSSDAAPTRYEQYF. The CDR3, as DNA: TGTGCCAGCAGTTCCGACGCTGCCCCGACTAGGTACGAGCAGTACTTC. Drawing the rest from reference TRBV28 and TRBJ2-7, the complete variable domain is DVKVTQSSRYLVKRTGEKVFLECVQDMDHENMFWYRQDPGLGLRLIYFSYDVKMKEKGDIPEGYSVSREKKERFSLILESASTNQTSMYLCASSSDAAPTRYEQYFGPGTRLTVT.

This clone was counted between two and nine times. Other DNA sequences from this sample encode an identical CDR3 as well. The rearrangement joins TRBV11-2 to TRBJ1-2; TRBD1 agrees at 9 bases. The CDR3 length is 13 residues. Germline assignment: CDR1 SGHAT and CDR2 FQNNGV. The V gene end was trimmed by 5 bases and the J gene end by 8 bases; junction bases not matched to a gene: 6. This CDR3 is CASSRGQGDGYTF. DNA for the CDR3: TGTGCCAGCAGCCGGGGACAGGGTGACGGCTACACCTTC.

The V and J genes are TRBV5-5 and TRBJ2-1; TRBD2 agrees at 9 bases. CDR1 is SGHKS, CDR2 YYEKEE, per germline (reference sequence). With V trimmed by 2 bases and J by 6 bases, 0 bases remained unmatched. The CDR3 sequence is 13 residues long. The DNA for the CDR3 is TGTGCCAGCAGCTTAGCGGGGGGCAATGAGCAGTTCTTC. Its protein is CASSLAGGNEQFF.

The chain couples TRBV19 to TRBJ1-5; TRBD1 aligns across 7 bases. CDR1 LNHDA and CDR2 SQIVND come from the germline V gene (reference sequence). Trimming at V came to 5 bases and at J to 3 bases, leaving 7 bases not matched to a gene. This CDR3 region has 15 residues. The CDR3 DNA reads TGTGCCAGTAGTCCCGACAGGGCCCCCAATCAGCCCCAGCATTTT. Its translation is CASSPDRAPNQPQHF.

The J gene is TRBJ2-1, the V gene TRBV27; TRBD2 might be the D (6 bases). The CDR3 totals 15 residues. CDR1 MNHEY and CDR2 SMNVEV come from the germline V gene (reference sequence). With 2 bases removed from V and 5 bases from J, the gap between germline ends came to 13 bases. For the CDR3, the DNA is TGTGCCAGCAGTTTAGTAGGCGGGACCCACAATGAGCAGTTCTTC. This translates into CASSLVGGTHNEQFF.

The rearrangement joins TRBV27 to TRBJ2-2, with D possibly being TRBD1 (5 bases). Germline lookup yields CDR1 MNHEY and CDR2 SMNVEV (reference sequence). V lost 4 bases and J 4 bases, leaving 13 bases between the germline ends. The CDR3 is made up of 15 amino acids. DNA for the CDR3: TGTGCCAGCAGTTCCGACAGATCCCCCACCGGGGAGCTGTTTTTT. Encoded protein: CASSSDRSPTGELFF.

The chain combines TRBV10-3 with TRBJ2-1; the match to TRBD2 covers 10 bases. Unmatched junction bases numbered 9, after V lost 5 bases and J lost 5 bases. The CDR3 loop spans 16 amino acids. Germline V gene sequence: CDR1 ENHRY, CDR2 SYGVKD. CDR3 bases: TGTGCCATCAGTAGGGGACCTCTAGCGGGAGACAATGAGCAGTTCTTC. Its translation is CAISRGPLAGDNEQFF.

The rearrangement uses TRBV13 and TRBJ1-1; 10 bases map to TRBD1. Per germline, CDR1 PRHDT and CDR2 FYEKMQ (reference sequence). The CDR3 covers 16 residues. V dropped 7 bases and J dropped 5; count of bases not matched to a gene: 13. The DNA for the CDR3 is TGTGCCAGCACCTCCGGGACAGGGGCCTTAGGGACTGAAGCTTTCTTT. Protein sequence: CASTSGTGALGTEAFF.

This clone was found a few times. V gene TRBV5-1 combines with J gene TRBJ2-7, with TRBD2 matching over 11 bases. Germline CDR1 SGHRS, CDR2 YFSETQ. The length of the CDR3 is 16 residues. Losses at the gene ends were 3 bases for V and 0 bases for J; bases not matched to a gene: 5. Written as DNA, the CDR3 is TGCGCCAGCAGCTACGTTCTAGCGGGAGGCTCCTACGAGCAGTACTTC. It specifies CASSYVLAGGSYEQYF.

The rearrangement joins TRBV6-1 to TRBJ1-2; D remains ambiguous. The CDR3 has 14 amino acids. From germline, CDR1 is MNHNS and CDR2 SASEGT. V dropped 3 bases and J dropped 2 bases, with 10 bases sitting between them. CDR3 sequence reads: CASSDRRENYGYTF. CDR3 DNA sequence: TGTGCCAGCAGTGACCGGAGGGAAAACTATGGCTACACCTTC.

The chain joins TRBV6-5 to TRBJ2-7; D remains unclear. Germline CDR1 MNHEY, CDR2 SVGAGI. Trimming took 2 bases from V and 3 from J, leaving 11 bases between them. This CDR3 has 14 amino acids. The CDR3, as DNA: TGTGCCAGCAGTTACGGTGGTGGCCGCTACGAGCAGTACTTC. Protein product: CASSYGGGRYEQYF.

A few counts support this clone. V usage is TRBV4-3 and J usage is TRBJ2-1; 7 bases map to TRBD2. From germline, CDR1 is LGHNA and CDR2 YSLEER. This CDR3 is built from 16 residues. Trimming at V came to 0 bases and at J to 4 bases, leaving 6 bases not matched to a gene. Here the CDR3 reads CASSQDLERGYNEQFF. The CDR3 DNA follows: TGCGCCAGCAGCCAAGATCTTGAGCGGGGTTACAATGAGCAGTTCTTC.

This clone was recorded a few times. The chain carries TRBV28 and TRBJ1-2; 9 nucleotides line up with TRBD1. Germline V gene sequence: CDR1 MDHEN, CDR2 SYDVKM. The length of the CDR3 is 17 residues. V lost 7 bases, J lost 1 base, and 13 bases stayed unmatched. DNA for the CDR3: TGTGCCAGCAACCCTGTGGGACAGGGCTTAAGTAACTATGGCTACACCTTC. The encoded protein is CASNPVGQGLSNYGYTF.

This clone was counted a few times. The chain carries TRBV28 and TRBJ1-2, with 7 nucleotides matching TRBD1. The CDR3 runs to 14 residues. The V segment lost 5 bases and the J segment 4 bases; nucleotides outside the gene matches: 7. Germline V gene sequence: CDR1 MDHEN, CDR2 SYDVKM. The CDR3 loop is CASSPPDRSYGYTF. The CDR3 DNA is TGTGCCAGCAGTCCGCCGGACAGGAGCTATGGCTACACCTTC.

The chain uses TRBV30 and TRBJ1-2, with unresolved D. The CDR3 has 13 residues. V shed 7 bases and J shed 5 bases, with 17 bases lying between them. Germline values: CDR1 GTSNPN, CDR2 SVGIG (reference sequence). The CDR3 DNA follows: TGTGCCTCCCCCTCCCGGCCAGGATATGGCTACACCTTC. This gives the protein CASPSRPGYGYTF.

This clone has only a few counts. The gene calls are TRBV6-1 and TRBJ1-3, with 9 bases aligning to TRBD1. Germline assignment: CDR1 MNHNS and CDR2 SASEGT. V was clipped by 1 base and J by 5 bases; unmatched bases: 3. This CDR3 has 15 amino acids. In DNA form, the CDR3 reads TGTGCCAGCAGTGAAGACAGGGGGCAAAGAAACACCATATATTTT. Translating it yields CASSEDRGQRNTIYF.

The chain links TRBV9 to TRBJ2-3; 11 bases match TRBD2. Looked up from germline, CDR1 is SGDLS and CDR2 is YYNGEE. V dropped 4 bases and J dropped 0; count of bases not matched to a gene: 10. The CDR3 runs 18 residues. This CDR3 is CASSPLAGGSVSTDTQYF. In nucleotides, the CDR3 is TGTGCCAGCAGCCCTCTAGCGGGGGGCTCCGTTAGCACAGATACGCAGTATTTT.

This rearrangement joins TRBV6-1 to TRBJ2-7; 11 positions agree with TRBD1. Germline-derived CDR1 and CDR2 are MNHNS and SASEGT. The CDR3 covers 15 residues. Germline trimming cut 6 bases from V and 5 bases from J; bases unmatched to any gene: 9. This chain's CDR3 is CASRGGTGGAHEQYF. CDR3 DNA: TGTGCCAGCAGGGGAGGGACAGGGGGTGCCCACGAGCAGTACTTC.

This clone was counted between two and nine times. This CDR3 is CATGGPGTSGRANTGELFF. CDR3 coding DNA: TGTGCCACCGGGGGACCCGGGACTAGCGGGAGGGCTAACACCGGGGAGCTGTTTTTT. The J gene is TRBJ2-2, the V gene TRBV10-3, with 16 bases that match TRBD2. Germline values: CDR1 ENHRY, CDR2 SYGVKD. CDR3 length: 19 amino acids. Trimming cost V 10 bases and J 2 bases; bases outside gene matches: 13.

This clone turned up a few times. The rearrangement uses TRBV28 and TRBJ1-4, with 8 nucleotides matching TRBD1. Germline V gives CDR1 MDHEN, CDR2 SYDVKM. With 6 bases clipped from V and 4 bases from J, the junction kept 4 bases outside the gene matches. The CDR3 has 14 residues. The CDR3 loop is CASRTTGDNEKLFF. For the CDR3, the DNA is TGTGCCAGCAGGACGACAGGGGATAATGAAAAACTGTTTTTT.

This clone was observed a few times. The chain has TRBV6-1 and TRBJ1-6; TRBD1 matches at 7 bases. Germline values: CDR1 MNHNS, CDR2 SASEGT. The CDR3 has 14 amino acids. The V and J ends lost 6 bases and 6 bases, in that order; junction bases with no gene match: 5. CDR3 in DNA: TGTGCCAGCAGCAACCGACAGGGTAATTCACCCCTCCACTTT. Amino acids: CASSNRQGNSPLHF.

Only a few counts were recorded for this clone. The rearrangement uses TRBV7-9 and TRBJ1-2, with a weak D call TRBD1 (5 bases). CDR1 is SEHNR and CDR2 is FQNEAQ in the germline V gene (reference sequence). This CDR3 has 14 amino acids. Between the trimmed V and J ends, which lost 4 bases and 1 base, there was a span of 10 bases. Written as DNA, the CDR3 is TGTGCCAGCAGCTCGGCGGGGGGTAACTATGGCTACACCTTC. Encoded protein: CASSSAGGNYGYTF.

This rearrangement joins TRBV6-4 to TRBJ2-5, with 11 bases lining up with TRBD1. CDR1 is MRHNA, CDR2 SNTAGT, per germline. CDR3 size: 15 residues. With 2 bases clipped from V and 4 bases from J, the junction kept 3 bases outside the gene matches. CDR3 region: CASSDPDRGLETQYF. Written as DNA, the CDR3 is TGTGCCAGCAGTGACCCGGACAGGGGGCTAGAGACCCAGTACTTC.